This section outlines one T cell receptor beta chain sequence together with its context. Its antigen is not known. Germline V gives CDR1 MNHEY, CDR2 SMNVEV (reference sequence). Trimming removed 7 bases at V and 0 bases at J, with 13 bases between. The CDR3 totals 14 residues. The data belong to a study of T cell responses to AZD1222 COVID-19 vaccine. Data came from immunoSEQ multiplex PCR; TCRdb stores just in-frame clones and leaves some out. This table has about 170,000 clones, approximately 90% appearing once. Study outcomes and limitations: At baseline, just 5 or 6 AZD1222 recipients tested seropositive. Females outnumbered males among donors, who were mostly white British; clonal diversity was possibly underestimated.

The chain combines TRBV27 with TRBJ2-7; D is undetermined. The sample in question was peripheral blood, obtained on day 0 of AZD1222 vaccination. This clonotype was obtained from an adult in good health. The chain's CDR3 is CASKARPDSYEQYF. Here the CDR3 DNA reads TGTGCCAGCAAGGCCCGGCCCGACTCCTACGAGCAGTACTTC.